Reported below is one T cell receptor beta chain. Germline V gene sequence: CDR1 MGHDK, CDR2 SYGVNS. V dropped 4 bases and J dropped 6; count of bases not matched to a gene: 4. This CDR3 has 14 residues. The data originate from a study of blood T cell repertoires in COVID-19. Original processing notes: Amplification of reference gene primers was used by the study to estimate nucleated cell counts. Profiling relied on immunoSEQ multiplex PCR, and the TCRdb table lists in-frame clones only, not all of them. V, J and clone size are those of that table, while D and trimming were read from the DNA. The sample contains about 160,000 clones, less than 90% of which appear only once.

Material: peripheral blood. This TCR was sampled from an older woman with acute or convalescent COVID-19. The chain combines TRBV25-1 with TRBJ1-5, with 9 positions matching TRBD1. CDR3 protein: CASSAGTGFQPQHF. CDR3 sequence (DNA): TGTGCCAGCAGTGCTGGGACAGGGTTTCAGCCCCAGCATTTT.